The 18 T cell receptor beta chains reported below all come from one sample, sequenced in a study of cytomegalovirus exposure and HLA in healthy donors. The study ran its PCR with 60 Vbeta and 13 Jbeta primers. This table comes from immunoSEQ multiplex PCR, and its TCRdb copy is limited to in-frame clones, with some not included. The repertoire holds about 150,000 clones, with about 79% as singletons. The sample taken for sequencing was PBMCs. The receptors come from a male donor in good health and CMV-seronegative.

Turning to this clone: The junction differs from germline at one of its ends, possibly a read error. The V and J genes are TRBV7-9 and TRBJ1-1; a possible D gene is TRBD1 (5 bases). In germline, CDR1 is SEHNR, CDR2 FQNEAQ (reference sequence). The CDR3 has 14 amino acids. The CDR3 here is CSSSLVQGNTEAFF. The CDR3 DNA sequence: TGTTCCAGCAGCTTAGTCCAGGGGAACACTGAAGCTTTCTTT.

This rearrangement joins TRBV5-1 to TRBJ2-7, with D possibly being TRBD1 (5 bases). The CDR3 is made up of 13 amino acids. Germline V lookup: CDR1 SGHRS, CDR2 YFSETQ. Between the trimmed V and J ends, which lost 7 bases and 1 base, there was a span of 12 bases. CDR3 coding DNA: TGCGCCAGCTTCGACAGTGATTCCTACGAGCAGTACTTC. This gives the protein CASFDSDSYEQYF.

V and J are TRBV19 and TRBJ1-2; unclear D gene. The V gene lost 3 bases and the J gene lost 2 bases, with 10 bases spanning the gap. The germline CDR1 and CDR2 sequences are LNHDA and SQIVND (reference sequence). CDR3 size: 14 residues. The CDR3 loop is CASSINFPNYGYTF. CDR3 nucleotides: TGTGCCAGTAGTATTAACTTCCCGAACTATGGCTACACCTTC. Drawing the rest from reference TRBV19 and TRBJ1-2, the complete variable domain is DGGITQSPKYLFRKEGQNVTLSCEQNLNHDAMYWYRQDPGQGLRLIYYSQIVNDFQKGDIAEGYSVSREKKESFPLTVTSAQKNPTAFYLCASSINFPNYGYTFGSGTRLTVV.

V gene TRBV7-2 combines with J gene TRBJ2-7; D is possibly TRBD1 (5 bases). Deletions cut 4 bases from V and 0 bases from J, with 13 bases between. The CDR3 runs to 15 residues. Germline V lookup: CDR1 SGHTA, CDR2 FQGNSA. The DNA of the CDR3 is TGTGCCAGCAGCTACCAGACAGTGAGCTCCTACGAGCAGTACTTC. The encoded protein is CASSYQTVSSYEQYF.

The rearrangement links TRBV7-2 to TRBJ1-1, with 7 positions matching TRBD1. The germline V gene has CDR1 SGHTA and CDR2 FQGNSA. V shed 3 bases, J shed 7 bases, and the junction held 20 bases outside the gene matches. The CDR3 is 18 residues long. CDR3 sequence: CASSLDTGVSTWDDEAFF. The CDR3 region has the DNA TGTGCCAGCAGCTTGGACACAGGGGTTTCGACATGGGATGATGAAGCTTTCTTT.

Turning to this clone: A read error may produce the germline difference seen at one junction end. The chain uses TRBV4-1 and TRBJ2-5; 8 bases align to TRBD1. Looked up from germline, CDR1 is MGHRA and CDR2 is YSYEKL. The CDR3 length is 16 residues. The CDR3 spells CASSRPGQGLQEAQYF. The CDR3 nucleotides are TGCGCCAGCAGCCGCCCCGGACAGGGCCTCCAAGAGGCCCAGTACTTC.

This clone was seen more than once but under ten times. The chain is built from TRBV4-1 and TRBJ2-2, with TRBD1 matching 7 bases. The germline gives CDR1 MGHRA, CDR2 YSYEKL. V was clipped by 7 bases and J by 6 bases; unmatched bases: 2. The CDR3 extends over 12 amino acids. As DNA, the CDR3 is TGCGCCAGCAACACAGGGGCCGGGGAGCTGTTTTTT. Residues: CASNTGAGELFF.

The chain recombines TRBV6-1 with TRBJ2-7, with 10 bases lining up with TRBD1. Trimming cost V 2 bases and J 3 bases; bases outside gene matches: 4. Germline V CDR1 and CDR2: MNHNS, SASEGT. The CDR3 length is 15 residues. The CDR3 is CASSELWTGGYEQYF. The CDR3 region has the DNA TGTGCCAGCAGTGAATTATGGACAGGGGGCTACGAGCAGTACTTC.

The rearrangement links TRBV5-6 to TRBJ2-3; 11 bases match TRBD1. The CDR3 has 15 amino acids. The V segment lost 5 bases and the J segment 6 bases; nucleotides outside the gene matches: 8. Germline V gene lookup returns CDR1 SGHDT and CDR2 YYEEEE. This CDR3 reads CASREVGQGADTQYF. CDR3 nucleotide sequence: TGTGCCAGCAGGGAAGTCGGACAGGGGGCTGATACGCAGTATTTT.

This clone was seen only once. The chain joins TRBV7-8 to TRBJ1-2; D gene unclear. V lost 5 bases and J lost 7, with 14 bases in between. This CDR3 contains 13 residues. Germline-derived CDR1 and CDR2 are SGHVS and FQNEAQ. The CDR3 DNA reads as TGTGCCAGCAGCCTCGGGTCCGGCGGTGGCTACACCTTC. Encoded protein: CASSLGSGGGYTF.

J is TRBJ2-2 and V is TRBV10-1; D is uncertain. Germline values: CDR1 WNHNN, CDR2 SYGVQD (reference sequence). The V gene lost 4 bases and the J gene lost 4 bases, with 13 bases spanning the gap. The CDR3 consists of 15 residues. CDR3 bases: TGCGCCAGCAGTGTTCCTAGAATGGGCACCGGGGAGCTGTTTTTT. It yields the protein CASSVPRMGTGELFF.

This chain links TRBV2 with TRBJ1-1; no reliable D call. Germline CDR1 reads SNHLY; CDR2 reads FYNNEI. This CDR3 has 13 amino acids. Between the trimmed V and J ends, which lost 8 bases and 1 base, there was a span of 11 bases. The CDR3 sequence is CASSLVGNTEAFF. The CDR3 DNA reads TGTGCCAGCTCCCTAGTTGGGAACACTGAAGCTTTCTTT.

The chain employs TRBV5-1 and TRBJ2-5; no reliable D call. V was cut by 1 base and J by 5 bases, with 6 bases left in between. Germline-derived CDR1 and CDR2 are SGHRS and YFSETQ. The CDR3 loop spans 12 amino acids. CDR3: CASSLTSETQYF. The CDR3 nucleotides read TGCGCCAGCAGCTTGACATCCGAGACCCAGTACTTC.

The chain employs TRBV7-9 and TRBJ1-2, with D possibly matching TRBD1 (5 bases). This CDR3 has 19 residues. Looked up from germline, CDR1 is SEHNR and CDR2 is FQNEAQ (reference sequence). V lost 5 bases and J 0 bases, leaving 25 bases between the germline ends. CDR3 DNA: TGTGCCAGCAGCCTGGAGAAGGGTAGGGGCCTCTTAACTAACTATGGCTACACCTTC. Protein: CASSLEKGRGLLTNYGYTF. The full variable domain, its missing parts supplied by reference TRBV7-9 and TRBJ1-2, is DTGVSQNPRHKITKRGQNVTFRCDPISEHNRLYWYRQTLGQGPEFLTYFQNEAQLEKSRLLSDRFSAERPKGSFSTLEIQRTEQGDSAMYLCASSLEKGRGLLTNYGYTFGSGTRLTVV.

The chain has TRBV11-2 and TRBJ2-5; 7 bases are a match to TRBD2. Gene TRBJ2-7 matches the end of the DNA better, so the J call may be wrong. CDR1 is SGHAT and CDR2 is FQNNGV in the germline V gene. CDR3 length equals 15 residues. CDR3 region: CASSLAGGSTYEQYF. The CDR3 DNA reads TGTGCCAGCAGCTTAGCGGGGGGTAGTACCTACGAGCAGTACTTC.

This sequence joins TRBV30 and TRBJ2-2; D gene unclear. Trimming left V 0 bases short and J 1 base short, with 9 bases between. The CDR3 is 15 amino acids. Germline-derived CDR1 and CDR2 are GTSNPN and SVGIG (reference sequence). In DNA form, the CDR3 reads TGTGCCTGGAGTGTACCTCACAGGAACACCGGGGAGCTGTTTTTT. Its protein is CAWSVPHRNTGELFF. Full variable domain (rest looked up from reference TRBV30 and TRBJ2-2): SQTIHQWPATLVQPVGSPLSLECTVEGTSNPNLYWYRQAAGRGLQLLFYSVGIGQISSEVPQNLSASRPQDRQFILSSKKLLLSDSGFYLCAWSVPHRNTGELFFGEGSRLTVL.

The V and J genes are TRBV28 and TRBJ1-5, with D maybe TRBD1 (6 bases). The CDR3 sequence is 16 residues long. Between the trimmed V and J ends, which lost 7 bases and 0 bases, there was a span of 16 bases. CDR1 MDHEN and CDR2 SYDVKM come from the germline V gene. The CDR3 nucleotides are TGTGCCAGCAAGGGACACGCTGGTATTAGCAATCAGCCCCAGCATTTT. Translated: CASKGHAGISNQPQHF.

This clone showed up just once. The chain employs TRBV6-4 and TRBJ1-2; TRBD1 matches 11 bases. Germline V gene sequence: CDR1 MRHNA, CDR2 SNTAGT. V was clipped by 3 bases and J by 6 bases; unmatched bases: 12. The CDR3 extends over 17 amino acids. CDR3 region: CASSEGIPGQGVDGYTF. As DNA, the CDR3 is TGTGCCAGCAGTGAGGGAATACCGGGACAGGGGGTCGATGGCTACACCTTC.